This T cell receptor (beta chain) was recorded in a study of beta chain features in type 1 diabetes. The study's findings and limits: Over-representation of high TCR-expressing cells was a possible consequence of cDNA sequencing. Researchers reported that naive, central memory and Treg TCRB repertoires appeared more similar in patients than in healthy donors. Researchers report that Type 1 diabetes patients had moderately but significantly shorter TCRB CDR3s across all four CD4+ subsets.

The V gene's germline CDR1 is SGHRS and CDR2 YFSETQ. The CDR3 has 14 residues. With 0 bases removed from V and 4 bases from J, the gap between germline ends came to 10 bases. A note on this clone: Its cognate antigen is unknown.

Reverse transcription of all isolated RNA meant that expressed TCRB transcripts were sequenced. Each sample of naive, central memory or regulatory T cells had, on average, around 4 million reads. The protocol was immunoSEQ multiplex PCR, while the TCRdb copy is restricted to in-frame clones and leaves out a portion. The sample carries more than 550,000 clones, more than 12% recorded once. Sequenced input: naive CD4+ T cells from blood. The sequence came from a man aged 18 to 29 with type 1 diabetes. The gene calls are TRBV5-1 and TRBJ1-2; TRBD1 is a possible D gene (5 bases). The chain's CDR3 is CASSLGQGVYGYTF. CDR3 nucleotides: TGCGCCAGCAGCTTGGGGCAGGGAGTCTATGGCTACACCTTC.